This record covers a single T cell receptor (beta chain). CDR3 length equals 15 residues. V gave up 5 bases and J gave up 4 bases, with 17 bases separating them. Germline V gene data show CDR1 as MNHEY and CDR2 as SMNVEV (reference sequence). The authors' processing: Amplification of reference gene primers was used by the study to estimate nucleated cell counts. Some clones are missing from TCRdb's copy, which holds only in-frame ones; the method was immunoSEQ multiplex PCR. V, J and clone size are taken as reported in that table, and D and trimming were inferred from the DNA itself. The table lists about 200,000 clones, around four fifths of them singletons, with 6% to 8% in the top ten. The data belong to a study of blood T cell repertoires in COVID-19. Study-wide background: Spain, Italy and the United States supplied samples that represented acute and convalescent COVID-19. Sources were T cells, B-cell-depleted T cells, or PBMCs; the material itself was cDNA or gDNA.

This rearrangement joins TRBV27 to TRBJ1-1; TRBD1 is a possible D gene (5 bases). Material: peripheral blood. This clonotype was sampled from a human donor with acute or convalescent COVID-19. The donor label of this sample is uncertain. CDR3 region: CASSPTRGHGTEAFF. The CDR3 region has the DNA TGTGCCAGCAGTCCGACTAGGGGTCATGGCACTGAAGCTTTCTTT.